One and the same sample provided the 5 T cell receptor beta chains below, sequenced in a study of blood T cell repertoires in COVID-19. Produced via immunoSEQ multiplex PCR; TCRdb's table is partial and in-frame only. The table lists under 450,000 clones, 70% to 90% of them singletons. The sequencing sample was made of peripheral blood. The source of these receptors is a woman aged 55-75 years with COVID-19, enrolled during active disease.

The chain uses TRBV5-6 and TRBJ2-3; TRBD1 aligns across 10 bases. Looked up from germline, CDR1 is SGHDT and CDR2 is YYEEEE. Trimming took 2 bases from V and 2 from J; bases not matched to a gene: 5. CDR3 length: 16 residues. CDR3 sequence reads: CASSFGQGGITDTQYF. In nucleotides, the CDR3 is TGTGCCAGCAGCTTCGGACAGGGGGGTATCACAGATACGCAGTATTTT.

This chain connects TRBV18 to TRBJ1-6; 8 bases fit TRBD1. The V gene's germline CDR1 is KGHSH and CDR2 LQKENI. V lost 3 bases and J lost 8; bases outside the gene matches: 9. The CDR3 runs to 16 residues. The CDR3 DNA reads TGTGCCAGCTCACCTCAGGGGGCGGCGGGGTATTCACCCCTCCACTTT. This sequence encodes CASSPQGAAGYSPLHF.

The CDR3: CATSDSTGWGETQYF. The CDR3 region has the DNA TGTGCCACCAGTGATTCGACAGGGTGGGGAGAGACCCAGTACTTC. The V gene is TRBV24-1, the J gene TRBJ2-5, with TRBD1 matching over 7 bases. Germline V gives CDR1 KGHDR, CDR2 SFDVKD. V trimming: 2 bases; J trimming: 4 bases; junction bases outside the gene matches: 6. This CDR3 is 15 amino acids long.

V and J are TRBV2 and TRBJ1-4; D remains unclear. Germline CDR1 is SNHLY and CDR2 is FYNNEI. The CDR3 covers 13 residues. V lost 5 bases and J 6 bases, leaving 10 bases between the germline ends. This CDR3 is CASSPPMDEKLFF. In DNA form, the CDR3 reads TGTGCCAGCAGTCCACCTATGGATGAAAAACTGTTTTTT.

The chain recombines TRBV5-1 with TRBJ2-1; D unclear. The V end was cut by 4 bases, the J end by 5 bases, with 13 bases between. CDR3 length: 14 residues. CDR1 is SGHRS, CDR2 YFSETQ, per germline. The CDR3 region is CASSLEAANNEQFF. The CDR3 coding sequence is TGCGCCAGCAGCCTAGAGGCCGCAAACAATGAGCAGTTCTTC. The whole variable domain, remainder taken from reference TRBV5-1 and TRBJ2-1, is KAGVTQTPRYLIKTRGQQVTLSCSPISGHRSVSWYQQTPGQGLQFLFEYFSETQRNKGNFPGRFSGRQFSNSRSEMNVSTLELGDSALYLCASSLEAANNEQFFGPGTRLTVL.